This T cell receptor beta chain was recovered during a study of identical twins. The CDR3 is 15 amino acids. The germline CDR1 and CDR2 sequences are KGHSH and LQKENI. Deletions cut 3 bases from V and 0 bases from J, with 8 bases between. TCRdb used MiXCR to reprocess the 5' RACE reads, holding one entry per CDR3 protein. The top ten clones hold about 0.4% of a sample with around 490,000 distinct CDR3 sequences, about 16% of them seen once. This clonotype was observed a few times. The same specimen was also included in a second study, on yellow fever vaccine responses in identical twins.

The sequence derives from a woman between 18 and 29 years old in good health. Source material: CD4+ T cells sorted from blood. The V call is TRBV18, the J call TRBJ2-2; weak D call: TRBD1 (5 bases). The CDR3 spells CASSPMTANTGELFF. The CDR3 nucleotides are TGTGCCAGCTCACCCATGACAGCGAACACCGGGGAGCTGTTTTTT.